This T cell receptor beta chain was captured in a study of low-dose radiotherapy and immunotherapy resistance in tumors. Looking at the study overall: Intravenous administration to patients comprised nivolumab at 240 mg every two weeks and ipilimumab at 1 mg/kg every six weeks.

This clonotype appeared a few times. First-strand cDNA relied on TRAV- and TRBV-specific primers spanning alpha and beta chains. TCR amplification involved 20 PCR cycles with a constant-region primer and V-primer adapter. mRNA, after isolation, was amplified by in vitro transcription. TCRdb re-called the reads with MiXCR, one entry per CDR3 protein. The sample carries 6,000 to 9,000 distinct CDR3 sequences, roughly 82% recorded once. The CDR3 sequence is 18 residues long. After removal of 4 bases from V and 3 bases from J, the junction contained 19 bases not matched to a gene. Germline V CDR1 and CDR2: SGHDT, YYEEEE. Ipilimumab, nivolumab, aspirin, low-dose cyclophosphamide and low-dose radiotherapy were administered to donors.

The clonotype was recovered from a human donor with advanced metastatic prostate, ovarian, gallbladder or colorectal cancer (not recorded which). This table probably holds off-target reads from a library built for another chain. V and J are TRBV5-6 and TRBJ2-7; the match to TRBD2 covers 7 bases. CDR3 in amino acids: CASSDNGAGTNVGYEQYF. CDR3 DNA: TGTGCCAGCAGCGATAACGGAGCGGGGACCAACGTGGGCTACGAGCAGTACTTC.